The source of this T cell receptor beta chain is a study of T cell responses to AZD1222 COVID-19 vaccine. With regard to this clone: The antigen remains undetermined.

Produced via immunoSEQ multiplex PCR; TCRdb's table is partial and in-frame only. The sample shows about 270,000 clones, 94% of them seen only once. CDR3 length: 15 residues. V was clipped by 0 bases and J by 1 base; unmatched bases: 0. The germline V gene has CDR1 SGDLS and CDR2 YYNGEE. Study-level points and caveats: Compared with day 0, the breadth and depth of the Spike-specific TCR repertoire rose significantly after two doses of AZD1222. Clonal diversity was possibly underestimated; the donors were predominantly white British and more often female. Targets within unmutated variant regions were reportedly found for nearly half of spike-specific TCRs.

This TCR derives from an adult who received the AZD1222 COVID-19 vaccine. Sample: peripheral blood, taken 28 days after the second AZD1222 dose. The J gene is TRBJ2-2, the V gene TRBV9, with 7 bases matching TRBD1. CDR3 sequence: CASSVGDRNTGELFF. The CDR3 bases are TGTGCCAGCAGCGTAGGGGACAGGAACACCGGGGAGCTGTTTTTT. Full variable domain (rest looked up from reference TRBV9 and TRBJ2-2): DSGVTQTPKHLITATGQRVTLRCSPRSGDLSVYWYQQSLDQGLQFLIQYYNGEERAKGNILERFSAQQFPDLHSELNLSSLELGDSALYFCASSVGDRNTGELFFGEGSRLTVL.